This T cell receptor (beta chain) was documented in a study of T cells in Graves' hyperthyroidism and ophthalmopathy. Broader study findings: Blood held most thyroid clonotypes expanded above 0.001 frequency.

This CDR3 spans 14 amino acids. Germline V CDR1 and CDR2: SGDLS, YYNGEE. Trimming removed 2 bases from V and 1 base from J, with 10 bases in between. This clonotype was counted at least ten times. Its target is not known. RNA transcripts were the template for amplifying TCR beta CDR3 regions. The HTBI primer set drove a first-round RT-PCR of the TCR CDR3. TCRdb re-called the multiplex PCR reads with MiXCR, one entry per CDR3 protein. The table shows about 360,000 distinct CDR3 sequences, with about a fifth occurring only once. Sequencing was done on a sample of blood. The TCR sequence derives from a woman under 30 with Graves' hyperthyroidism. The rearrangement joins TRBV9 to TRBJ2-7; weak D call: TRBD1 (6 bases). This CDR3 is CASSVGASSYEQYF. CDR3 sequence (DNA): TGTGCCAGCAGCGTGGGGGCCTCATCCTACGAGCAGTACTTC.